Sequencing of this T cell receptor (beta chain) was carried out in a study of immune evolution from preneoplasia to lung adenocarcinoma. Generated by immunoSEQ multiplex PCR, the TCRdb table keeps only in-frame clones and is missing some. The repertoire includes around 10,000 clones, about four fifths of them detected once, and around 4.9% sits in the top ten. Patients had resection in Japan or China between about 2014 and 2018. Histologic diagnosis was independently verified by two lung pathologists. This CDR3 is 15 amino acids long. CDR1 and CDR2 (germline): SGHDN, FVKESK. The germline V and J ends were trimmed by 0 bases and 0 bases, with 6 bases remaining between them. Comment on this clone: Its antigen remains unidentified.

Whole-study results and caveats: Later-stage lesions seemingly showed higher T cell density and diversity than normal lung.

This chain links TRBV14 with TRBJ1-5; no reliable D call. The source of this sequence is a person aged 70 to 79 with lung adenocarcinoma. Some clones in this sample may be carry-over from other donors' samples. The specimen was FFPE minimally invasive lung adenocarcinoma tissue. The CDR3 region is CASSQDDISNQPQHF. The CDR3 DNA follows: TGTGCCAGCAGCCAAGACGACATTAGCAATCAGCCCCAGCATTTT.